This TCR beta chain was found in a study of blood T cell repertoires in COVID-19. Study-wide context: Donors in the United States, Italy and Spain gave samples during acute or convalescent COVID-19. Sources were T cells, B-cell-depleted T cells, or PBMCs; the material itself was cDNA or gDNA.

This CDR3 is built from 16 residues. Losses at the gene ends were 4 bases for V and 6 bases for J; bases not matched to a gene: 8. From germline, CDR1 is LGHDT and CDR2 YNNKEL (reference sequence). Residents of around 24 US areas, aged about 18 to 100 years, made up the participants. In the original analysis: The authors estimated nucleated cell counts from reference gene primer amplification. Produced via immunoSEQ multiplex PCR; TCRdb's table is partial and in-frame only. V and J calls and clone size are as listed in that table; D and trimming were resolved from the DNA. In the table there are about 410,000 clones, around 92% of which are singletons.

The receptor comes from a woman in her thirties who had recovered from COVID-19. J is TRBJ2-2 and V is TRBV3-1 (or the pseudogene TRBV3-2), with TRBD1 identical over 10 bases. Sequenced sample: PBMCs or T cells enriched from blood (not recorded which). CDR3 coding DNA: TGTGCCAGCAGCCTCAGGACAGGGGGAAAATCCGGGGAGCTGTTTTTT. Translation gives CASSLRTGGKSGELFF.